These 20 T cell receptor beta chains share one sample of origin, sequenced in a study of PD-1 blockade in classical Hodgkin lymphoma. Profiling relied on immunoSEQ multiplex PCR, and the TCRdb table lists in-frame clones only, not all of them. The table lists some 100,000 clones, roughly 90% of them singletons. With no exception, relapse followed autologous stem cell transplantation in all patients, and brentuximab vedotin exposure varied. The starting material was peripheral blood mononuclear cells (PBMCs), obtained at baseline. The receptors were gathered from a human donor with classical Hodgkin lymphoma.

The CDR3 nucleotides are TGTGCCAGCAGTGTGGCTCGAGCCAGGTACTATGGCTACACCTTC. It yields the protein CASSVARARYYGYTF. The V and J genes are TRBV6-1 and TRBJ1-2; D is uncertain. The CDR3 is 15 residues long. CDR1 MNHNS and CDR2 SASEGT come from the germline V gene. Between the trimmed V and J ends, which lost 4 bases and 3 bases, there was a span of 15 bases.

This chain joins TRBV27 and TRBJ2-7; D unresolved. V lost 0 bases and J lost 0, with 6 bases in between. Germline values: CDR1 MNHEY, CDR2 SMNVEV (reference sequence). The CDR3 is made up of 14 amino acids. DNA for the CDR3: TGTGCCAGCAGTTTATCGGGCCCCTCCTACGAGCAGTACTTC. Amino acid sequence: CASSLSGPSYEQYF.

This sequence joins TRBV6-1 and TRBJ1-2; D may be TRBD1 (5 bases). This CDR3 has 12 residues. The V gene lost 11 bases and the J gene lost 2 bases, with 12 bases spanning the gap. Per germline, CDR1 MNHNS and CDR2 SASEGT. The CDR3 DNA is TGTGCCGGCGGACACCCGAACTATGGCTACACCTTC. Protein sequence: CAGGHPNYGYTF.

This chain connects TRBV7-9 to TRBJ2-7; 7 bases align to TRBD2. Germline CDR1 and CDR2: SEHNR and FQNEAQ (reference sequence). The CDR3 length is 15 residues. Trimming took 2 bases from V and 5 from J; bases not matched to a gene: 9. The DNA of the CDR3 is TGTGCCAGCAGCTTAACGGCGGGAGTAATAAACGAGCAGTACTTC. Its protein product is CASSLTAGVINEQYF.

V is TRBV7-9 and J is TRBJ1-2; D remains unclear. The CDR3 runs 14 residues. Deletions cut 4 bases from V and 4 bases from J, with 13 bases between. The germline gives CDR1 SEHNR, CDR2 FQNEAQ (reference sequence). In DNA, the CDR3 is TGTGCCAGCAGCTCCTCTTACAGATCCTATGGCTACACCTTC. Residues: CASSSSYRSYGYTF.

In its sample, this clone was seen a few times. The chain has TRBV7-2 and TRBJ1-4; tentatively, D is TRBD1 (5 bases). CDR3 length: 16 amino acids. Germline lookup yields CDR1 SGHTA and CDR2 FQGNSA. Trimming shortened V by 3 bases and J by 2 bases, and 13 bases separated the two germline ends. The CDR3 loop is CASSFGHSGTNEKLFF. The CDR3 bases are TGTGCCAGCAGCTTCGGACATTCAGGGACTAATGAAAAACTGTTTTTT.

The CDR3 protein is CANRDPFTDTQYF. The CDR3 nucleotides read TGTGCCAACCGTGACCCTTTCACAGATACGCAGTATTTT. The chain employs TRBV6-1 and TRBJ2-3; the D is unclear. The germline V gene has CDR1 MNHNS and CDR2 SASEGT. Trimming pared 10 bases from V and 2 bases from J, leaving 13 bases between. The CDR3 contains 13 residues.

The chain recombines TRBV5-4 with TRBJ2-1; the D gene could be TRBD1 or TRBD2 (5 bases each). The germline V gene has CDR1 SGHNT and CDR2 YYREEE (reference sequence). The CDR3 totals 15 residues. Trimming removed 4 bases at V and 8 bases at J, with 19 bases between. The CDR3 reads CASSPGKQVTHEQFF. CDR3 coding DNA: TGTGCCAGCAGCCCGGGAAAACAGGTTACCCATGAGCAGTTCTTC.

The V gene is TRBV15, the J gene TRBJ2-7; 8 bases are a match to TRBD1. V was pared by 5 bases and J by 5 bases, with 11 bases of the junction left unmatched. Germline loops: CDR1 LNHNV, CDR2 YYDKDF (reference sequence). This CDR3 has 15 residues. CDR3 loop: CATSAGTGAIDEQYF. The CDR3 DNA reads TGTGCCACCAGCGCCGGGACAGGAGCTATCGACGAGCAGTACTTC.

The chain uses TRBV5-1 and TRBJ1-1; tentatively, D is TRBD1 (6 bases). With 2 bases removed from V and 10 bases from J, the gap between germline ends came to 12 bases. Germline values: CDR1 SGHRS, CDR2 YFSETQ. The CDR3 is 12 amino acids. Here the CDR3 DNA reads TGCGCCAGCAGCTTTCAGGGGTTGGGAGCTTTCTTT. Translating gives CASSFQGLGAFF.

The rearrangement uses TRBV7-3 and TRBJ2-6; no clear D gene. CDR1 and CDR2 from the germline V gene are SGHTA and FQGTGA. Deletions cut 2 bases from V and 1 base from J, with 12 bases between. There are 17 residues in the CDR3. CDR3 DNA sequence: TGTGCCAGCAGCTTATGGGGAAGAGTATCTGGGGCCAACGTCCTGACTTTC. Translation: CASSLWGRVSGANVLTF.

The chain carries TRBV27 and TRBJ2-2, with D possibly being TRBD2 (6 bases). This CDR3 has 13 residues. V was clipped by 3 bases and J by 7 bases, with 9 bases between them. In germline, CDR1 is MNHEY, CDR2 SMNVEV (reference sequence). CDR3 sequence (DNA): TGTGCCAGCAGTTTTTTGGGGGGCGGGGAGCTGTTTTTT. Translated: CASSFLGGGELFF.

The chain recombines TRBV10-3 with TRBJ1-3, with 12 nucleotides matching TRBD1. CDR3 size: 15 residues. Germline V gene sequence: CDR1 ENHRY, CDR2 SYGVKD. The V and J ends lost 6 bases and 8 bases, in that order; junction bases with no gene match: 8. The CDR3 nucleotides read TGTGCCATCAGCCCATCCGGGACAGGGGGCTACACCATATATTTT. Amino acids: CAISPSGTGGYTIYF.

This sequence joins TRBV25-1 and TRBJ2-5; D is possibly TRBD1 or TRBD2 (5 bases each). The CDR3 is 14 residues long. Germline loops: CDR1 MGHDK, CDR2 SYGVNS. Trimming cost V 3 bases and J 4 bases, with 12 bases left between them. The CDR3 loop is CASSDPQGPETQYF. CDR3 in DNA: TGTGCCAGCAGTGACCCTCAGGGACCAGAGACCCAGTACTTC.

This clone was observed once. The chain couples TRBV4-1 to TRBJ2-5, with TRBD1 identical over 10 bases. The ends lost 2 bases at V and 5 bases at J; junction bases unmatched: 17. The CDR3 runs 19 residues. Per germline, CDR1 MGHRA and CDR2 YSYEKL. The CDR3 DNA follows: TGCGCCAGCAGCCAACCCAAACCTTACCCGACAGGGGGCAGGGAGACCCAGTACTTC. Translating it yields CASSQPKPYPTGGRETQYF.

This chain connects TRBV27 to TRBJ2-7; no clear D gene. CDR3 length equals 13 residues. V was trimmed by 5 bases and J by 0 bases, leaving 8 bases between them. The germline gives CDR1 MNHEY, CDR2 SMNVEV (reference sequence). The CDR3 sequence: CASSGIVSYEQYF. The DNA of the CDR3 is TGTGCCAGCAGTGGGATAGTCTCCTACGAGCAGTACTTC.

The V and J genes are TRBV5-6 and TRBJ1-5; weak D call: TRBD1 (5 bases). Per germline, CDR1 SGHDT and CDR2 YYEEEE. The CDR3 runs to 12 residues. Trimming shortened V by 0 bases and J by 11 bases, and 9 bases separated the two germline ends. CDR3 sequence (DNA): TGTGCCAGCAGCTTGGGAGGGGAGGCCCAGCATTTT. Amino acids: CASSLGGEAQHF.

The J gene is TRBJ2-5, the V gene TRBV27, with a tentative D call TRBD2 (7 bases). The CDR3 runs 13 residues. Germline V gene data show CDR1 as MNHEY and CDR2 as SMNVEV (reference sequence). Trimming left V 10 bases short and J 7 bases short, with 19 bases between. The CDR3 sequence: CATSFREGGTQYF. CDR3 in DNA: TGTGCCACCTCGTTCAGGGAGGGGGGGACCCAGTACTTC.

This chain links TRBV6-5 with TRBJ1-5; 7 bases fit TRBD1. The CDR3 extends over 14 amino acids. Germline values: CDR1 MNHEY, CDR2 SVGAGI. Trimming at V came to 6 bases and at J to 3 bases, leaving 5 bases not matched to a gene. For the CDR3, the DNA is TGTGCCAGCAGCACAACAGGGGACAATCAGCCCCAGCATTTT. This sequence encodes CASSTTGDNQPQHF.

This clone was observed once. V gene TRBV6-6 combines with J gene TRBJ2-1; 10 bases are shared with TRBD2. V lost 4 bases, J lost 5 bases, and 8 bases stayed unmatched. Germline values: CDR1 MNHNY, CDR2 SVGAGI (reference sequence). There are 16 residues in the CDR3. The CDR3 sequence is CASSWAAGGQNNEQFF. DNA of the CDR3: TGTGCCAGCAGTTGGGCAGCGGGAGGGCAAAACAATGAGCAGTTCTTC.